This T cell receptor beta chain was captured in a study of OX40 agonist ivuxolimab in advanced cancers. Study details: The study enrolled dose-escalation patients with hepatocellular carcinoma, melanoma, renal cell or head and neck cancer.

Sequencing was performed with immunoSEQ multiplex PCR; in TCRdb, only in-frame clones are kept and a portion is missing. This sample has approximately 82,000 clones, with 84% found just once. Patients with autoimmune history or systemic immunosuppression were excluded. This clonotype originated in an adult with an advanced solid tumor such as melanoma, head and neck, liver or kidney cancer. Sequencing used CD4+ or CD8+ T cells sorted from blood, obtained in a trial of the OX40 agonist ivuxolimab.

CDR3 protein: CASSQSRQANYGYTF. In DNA form, the CDR3 reads TGCGCCAGCAGCCAATCCAGACAGGCTAACTATGGCTACACCTTC. The rearrangement links TRBV4-3 to TRBJ1-2; D perhaps matches TRBD1 (6 bases). The V gene's germline CDR1 is LGHNA and CDR2 YSLEER. This CDR3 comprises 15 residues. Trimming removed 2 bases at V and 0 bases at J, with 10 bases between.